This entry describes one T cell receptor beta chain. Germline V lookup: CDR1 SGHAT, CDR2 FQNNGV. The V end was cut by 3 bases, the J end by 4 bases, with 9 bases between. The CDR3 extends over 13 amino acids. This specimen belongs to a study of blood T cell repertoires in COVID-19. The assay was immunoSEQ multiplex PCR, and TCRdb's table has in-frame clones only and misses some. The sample holds under 100,000 clones, roughly four fifths seen once. This TCR was recovered from a human donor in a cohort sampled during active COVID-19. J is TRBJ1-2 and V is TRBV11-2; TRBD1 is a possible D gene (6 bases). Sequencing was performed on peripheral blood. The CDR3 here is CASSFRGAYGYTF. The CDR3, as DNA: TGTGCCAGCAGCTTCCGGGGGGCCTATGGCTACACCTTC.